Listed below are T cell receptor beta chains from one sample, sequenced in a study of T cell changes during pregnancy in multiple sclerosis. Sequencing was performed with immunoSEQ multiplex PCR; in TCRdb, only in-frame clones are kept and a portion is missing. The sample consists of around 67,000 clones, 80% to 95% of them appearing once. Sequences were derived from peripheral blood, sampled in the first trimester of pregnancy. The receptors were gathered from a female donor with multiple sclerosis, enrolled in a pregnancy study. Both conserved end residues are part of each CDR3. D genes are given only for firm matches. Size is omitted from some rows. Given values are once, few, many or a class for expanded clones.

D	V	size	J	CDR3	DNA
.	TRBV19	.	TRBJ1-1	CASSMYGGITPNTEAFF	TGTGCCAGTAGTATGTATGGGGGCATCACGCCGAACACTGAAGCTTTCTTT
.	TRBV7-2	.	TRBJ2-7	CASSGRGTYEQYF	TGTGCCAGCAGCGGCAGGGGAACCTACGAGCAGTACTTC
TRBD1	TRBV4-2	.	TRBJ1-2	CASSQENRGGYTF	TGTGCCAGCAGCCAAGAGAACAGGGGTGGCTACACCTTC
.	TRBV11-2	.	TRBJ2-7	CASSIYRDYEQYF	TGTGCCAGCAGCATATACAGGGACTACGAGCAGTACTTC
TRBD2	TRBV7-3	.	TRBJ2-5	CASSLGLAGEETQYF	TGTGCCAGCAGCTTAGGGCTAGCGGGAGAAGAGACCCAGTACTTC
.	TRBV6-5	.	TRBJ1-1	CASSYVTIRGNTEAFF	TGTGCCAGCAGTTACGTAACTATCCGCGGGAACACTGAAGCTTTCTTT
.	TRBV4-2	once	TRBJ2-6	CASSQDSSSGANVLTF	TGTGCCAGCAGCCAAGACAGTTCCTCTGGGGCCAACGTCCTGACTTTC
.	TRBV6-1	.	TRBJ2-1	CASRTHSYNEQFF	TGTGCCAGCAGGACTCACTCCTACAATGAGCAGTTCTTC
.	TRBV7-9	.	TRBJ1-2	CASSPRGQGYTF	TGTGCCAGCAGCCCCAGGGGTCAAGGCTACACCTTC
.	TRBV4-1	.	TRBJ2-7	CASSQGGTHEQYF	TGCGCCAGCAGCCAAGGGGGGACTCACGAGCAGTACTTC
.	TRBV4-3	.	TRBJ2-4	CASSQDLGGKGIQYF	TGCGCCAGCAGCCAAGACCTCGGAGGGAAAGGCATTCAGTACTTC
TRBD1	TRBV6-4	.	TRBJ2-2	CASSPRTGDTGELFF	TGTGCCAGCAGTCCACGGACAGGGGACACCGGGGAGCTGTTTTTT
TRBD2	TRBV5-4	.	TRBJ2-3	CASSRGLAGGPDTQYF	TGTGCCAGCAGCAGGGGACTAGCGGGAGGGCCAGATACGCAGTATTTT
TRBD1	TRBV25-1	.	TRBJ1-2	CASRPTGTGAPNYGYTF	TGTGCCAGCAGGCCCACCGGGACAGGGGCCCCTAACTATGGCTACACCTTC
.	TRBV28	.	TRBJ1-2	CASSLSTDYGYTF	TGTGCCAGCAGTTTATCAACAGATTATGGCTACACCTTC
.	TRBV30	.	TRBJ2-7	CAWGRGIRYEQYF	TGTGCCTGGGGACGGGGGATTCGGTACGAGCAGTACTTC
TRBD1	TRBV7-7	.	TRBJ2-5	CASSHAGTGQQETQYF	TGTGCTAGCAGCCACGCCGGGACAGGCCAGCAAGAGACCCAGTACTTC
TRBD2	TRBV11-3	.	TRBJ2-3	CASSASGVTDTQYF	TGTGCCAGCAGCGCTAGCGGGGTTACAGATACGCAGTATTTT
.	TRBV27	once	TRBJ2-2	CASRSGVHITGELFF	TGTGCCAGCAGGTCAGGGGTACATATCACCGGGGAGCTGTTTTTT
TRBD2	TRBV27	.	TRBJ2-7	CASTPLASGSYEQYF	TGTGCCAGCACCCCCCTGGCTAGCGGCTCCTACGAGCAGTACTTC
TRBD2	TRBV2	.	TRBJ2-5	CASSFLTSGRGGETQYF	TGTGCCAGCAGTTTTTTAACTAGCGGGAGAGGGGGGGAGACCCAGTACTTC
TRBD1	TRBV5-1	.	TRBJ2-1	CASSLDAGGSPNEQFF	TGCGCCAGCAGCTTGGACGCAGGGGGCTCCCCCAATGAGCAGTTCTTC
TRBD1	TRBV19	.	TRBJ1-3	CASTDRPPSGNTIYF	TGTGCCAGTACGGACAGGCCGCCCTCTGGAAACACCATATATTTT
TRBD2	TRBV7-9	.	TRBJ2-1	CASSWVGLAGPNEQFF	TGTGCCAGCAGTTGGGTCGGACTAGCGGGACCAAATGAGCAGTTCTTC
.	TRBV9	.	TRBJ1-3	CASSTGLNEGNTIYF	TGTGCCAGCAGCACGGGACTTAACGAAGGGAACACCATATATTTT
.	TRBV7-9	.	TRBJ2-1	CASSLSFGSSYNEQFF	TGTGCCAGCAGCTTATCTTTCGGGAGCTCCTACAATGAGCAGTTCTTC
TRBD1	TRBV5-4	.	TRBJ2-1	CASSPFRQGRGEQFF	TGTGCCAGCAGCCCATTCCGACAGGGGAGAGGTGAGCAGTTCTTC
.	TRBV6-5	.	TRBJ1-6	CASSYNVDSSSLHF	TGTGCCAGCAGTTACAACGTGGACAGTTCGTCCCTCCACTTT
TRBD1	TRBV4-3	few	TRBJ2-1	CASSQEGQGSYNEQFF	TGCGCCAGCAGCCAAGAGGGACAGGGATCTTACAATGAGCAGTTCTTC
TRBD1	TRBV27	.	TRBJ1-2	CASSMDRGGYGYTF	TGTGCCAGCAGTATGGACAGGGGGGGATATGGCTACACCTTC
.	TRBV7-6	few	TRBJ1-1	CASSLAASAPEAFF	TGTGCCAGCAGCTTAGCAGCGTCAGCGCCCGAAGCTTTCTTT
.	TRBV15	.	TRBJ2-1	CATSSSLYNEQFF	TGTGCCACCAGCAGTTCCCTCTACAATGAGCAGTTCTTC
TRBD1	TRBV18	.	TRBJ1-2	CASSKSRDSTYGYTF	TGTGCCAGCTCAAAGTCCCGGGACAGTACCTATGGCTACACCTTC
TRBD2	TRBV27	.	TRBJ2-7	CASSFGGEYEQYF	TGTGCCAGCAGTTTTGGGGGGGAATACGAGCAGTACTTC
.	TRBV29-1	.	TRBJ2-7	CSVRTGISTYEQYF	TGCAGCGTTCGTACAGGGATATCCACCTACGAGCAGTACTTC
TRBD1	TRBV5-5	.	TRBJ1-5	CASSWDRLGQPQHF	TGTGCCAGCAGCTGGGACAGGCTGGGTCAGCCCCAGCATTTT
.	TRBV4-2	.	TRBJ2-1	CASSRRSGGSYNEQFF	TGTGCCAGCAGCCGGAGGTCGGGCGGCTCCTACAATGAGCAGTTCTTC
TRBD2	TRBV4-1	.	TRBJ2-1	CASSPTSGRGDEQFF	TGCGCCAGCAGCCCTACTAGCGGGAGGGGGGATGAGCAGTTCTTC
TRBD1	TRBV5-6	.	TRBJ1-2	CASSPLGQGYGYTF	TGTGCCAGCAGCCCCCTCGGACAGGGTTATGGCTACACCTTC
.	TRBV5-6	.	TRBJ2-1	CASSSTDADNEQFF	TGTGCCAGCAGCTCGACGGATGCGGACAATGAGCAGTTCTTC
.	TRBV27	.	TRBJ1-2	CASRGTGRVHGYTF	TGTGCCAGCAGGGGCACAGGGAGGGTGCATGGCTACACCTTC
TRBD2	TRBV7-8	.	TRBJ2-5	CASSLTSGQETQYF	TGTGCCAGCAGTCTGACTAGCGGCCAAGAGACCCAGTACTTC
TRBD2	TRBV7-2	.	TRBJ2-7	CASSLEDLAGAHEQYF	TGTGCCAGCAGCTTAGAGGATCTAGCGGGAGCCCACGAGCAGTACTTC
.	TRBV18	.	TRBJ2-7	CASSPKAGSYEQYF	TGTGCCAGCTCACCAAAGGCAGGGTCCTACGAGCAGTACTTC
.	TRBV9	.	TRBJ1-1	CASSTNRDPNTEAFF	TGTGCCAGCAGCACGAACAGGGATCCGAACACTGAAGCTTTCTTT
TRBD2	TRBV11-2	once	TRBJ2-1	CASSPRTSGSSNEQFF	TGTGCCAGCAGCCCACGGACTAGCGGGAGTAGCAATGAGCAGTTCTTC
TRBD1	TRBV4-1	once	TRBJ1-4	CASSLSGTGEKLFF	TGCGCCAGCAGCCTCTCCGGGACAGGCGAAAAACTGTTTTTT
TRBD2	TRBV27	.	TRBJ2-7	CASKGLGLGQYF	TGTGCCAGCAAGGGACTAGGGCTGGGGCAGTACTTC
TRBD1	TRBV11-2	.	TRBJ1-4	CASSLNRGQNEKLFF	TGTGCCAGCAGCTTAAACAGGGGACAGAATGAAAAACTGTTTTTT
TRBD2	TRBV7-9	.	TRBJ2-1	CASSSRDYSYNEQFF	TGTGCCAGCAGCTCCCGGGACTACTCATACAATGAGCAGTTCTTC
TRBD1	TRBV15	.	TRBJ1-2	CATGTAEYGYTF	TGTGCCACCGGGACAGCCGAGTATGGCTACACCTTC
.	TRBV7-3	.	TRBJ2-3	CASSPSGGTGVLAGPPDTQYF	TGTGCCAGCAGCCCCTCTGGCGGGACAGGGGTACTAGCGGGGCCCCCAGATACGCAGTATTTT
.	TRBV9	.	TRBJ1-1	CASSPRFNRNTEAFF	TGTGCCAGCAGCCCCCGTTTCAACAGAAACACTGAAGCTTTCTTT
TRBD2	TRBV7-9	.	TRBJ2-5	CASSTGLAGIQETQYF	TGTGCCAGCAGCACGGGACTAGCGGGGATCCAAGAGACCCAGTACTTC
.	TRBV11-3	.	TRBJ1-1	CASSQRQGTEAFF	TGTGCCAGCAGCCAGAGGCAGGGCACTGAAGCTTTCTTT
.	TRBV19	.	TRBJ2-2	CASSILSSGGELFF	TGTGCCAGTAGTATATTATCCAGCGGCGGGGAGCTGTTTTTT
TRBD1	TRBV6-5	.	TRBJ2-7	CASSSHVGTGGEQYF	TGTGCCAGCAGTTCTCACGTGGGGACAGGGGGCGAGCAGTACTTC
TRBD2	TRBV19	.	TRBJ2-3	CASSMGLAGVRITDTQYF	TGTGCCAGTAGTATGGGACTAGCGGGAGTGCGAATCACAGATACGCAGTATTTT